This TCR beta chain was recovered during a study of blood T cells in healthy people across ages. The V gene's germline CDR1 is MNHEY and CDR2 SVGAGI. The ends were cut back, 2 bases at V and 5 bases at J, with 12 bases in the middle. The CDR3 loop spans 14 amino acids. Next came a second PCR, run for about 7 to 12 cycles, which used a sample-barcoded 5' primer along with a J-beta primer mix. Individual samples furnished no less than 2.5 million CDR3-containing paired-end reads apiece. TCRdb reprocessed the 5' RACE reads with MiXCR, giving one entry per CDR3 protein. Altogether around 690,000 distinct CDR3 sequences are present, 58% being singletons, with the ten largest covering more than 35%.

The chain employs TRBV6-5 and TRBJ1-1; possible D gene TRBD1, 5 bases. This TCR was sampled from a man aged 55 to 70 in good health. The source material was blood. This chain's CDR3 is CASSYGDGATEAFF. The CDR3 DNA reads TGTGCCAGCAGTTACGGGGACGGGGCTACTGAAGCTTTCTTT.